The source of this T cell receptor beta chain is a study of beta chain features in type 1 diabetes. Expressed TCRB transcripts got sequenced, as all isolated RNA was reverse transcribed. Mean read depth for naive, central memory and regulatory T cell samples was 3.5 million to 4.5 million reads. Produced via immunoSEQ multiplex PCR; TCRdb's table is partial and in-frame only. The sample lists more than 250,000 clones, around 20% occurring once. V lost 4 bases and J 0 bases, leaving 13 bases between the germline ends. Germline assignment: CDR1 SNHLY and CDR2 FYNNEI. CDR3 length: 16 amino acids. This clone was observed a few times. What it recognizes is unknown. Overall study findings and caveats: Whether TCRB rearrangement is influenced by HLA type went unresolved here. Among patients with Type 1 diabetes, TCRB CDR3s were moderately but significantly shorter in every one of the four CD4+ subsets.

This clonotype was obtained from a woman aged 40 to 55 with type 1 diabetes. The specimen was naive CD4+ T cells from blood. This chain connects TRBV2 to TRBJ2-1, with D uncertain. Written as DNA, the CDR3 is TGTGCCAGCAGTGGAGTCCGGTCGAGCTCCTACAATGAGCAGTTCTTC. It specifies CASSGVRSSSYNEQFF.